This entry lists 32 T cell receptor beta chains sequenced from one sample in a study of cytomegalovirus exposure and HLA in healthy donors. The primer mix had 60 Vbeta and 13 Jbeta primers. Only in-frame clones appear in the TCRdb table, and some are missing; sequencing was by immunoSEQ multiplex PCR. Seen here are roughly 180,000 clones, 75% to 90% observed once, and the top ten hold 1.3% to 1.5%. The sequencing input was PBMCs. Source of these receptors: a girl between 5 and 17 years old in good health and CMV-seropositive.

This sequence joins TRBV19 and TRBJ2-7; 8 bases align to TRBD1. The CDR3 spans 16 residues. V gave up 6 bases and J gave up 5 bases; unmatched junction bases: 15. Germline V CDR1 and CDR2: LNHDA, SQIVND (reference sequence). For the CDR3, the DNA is TGTGCCAGTAGCTTCGCCAGCAACAGGGGGATCGACGAGCAGTACTTC. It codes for CASSFASNRGIDEQYF.

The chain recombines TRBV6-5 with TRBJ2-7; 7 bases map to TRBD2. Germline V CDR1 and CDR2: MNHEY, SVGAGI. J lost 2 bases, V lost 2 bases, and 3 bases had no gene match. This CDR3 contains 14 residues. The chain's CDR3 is CASSYAGAPYEQYF. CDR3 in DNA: TGTGCCAGCAGTTACGCGGGAGCCCCCTACGAGCAGTACTTC.

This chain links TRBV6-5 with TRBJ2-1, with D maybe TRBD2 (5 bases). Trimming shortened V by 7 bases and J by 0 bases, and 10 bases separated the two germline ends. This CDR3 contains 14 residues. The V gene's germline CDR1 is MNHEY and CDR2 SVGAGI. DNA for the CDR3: TGTGCCAGCAACGGGGATAGCTCCTACAATGAGCAGTTCTTC. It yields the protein CASNGDSSYNEQFF.

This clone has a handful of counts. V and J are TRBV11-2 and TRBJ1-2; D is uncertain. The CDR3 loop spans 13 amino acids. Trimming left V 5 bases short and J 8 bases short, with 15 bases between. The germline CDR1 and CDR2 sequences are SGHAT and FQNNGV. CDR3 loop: CASSPPGGYGYTF. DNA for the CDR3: TGTGCCAGCAGCCCACCGGGAGGTTACGGCTACACCTTC.

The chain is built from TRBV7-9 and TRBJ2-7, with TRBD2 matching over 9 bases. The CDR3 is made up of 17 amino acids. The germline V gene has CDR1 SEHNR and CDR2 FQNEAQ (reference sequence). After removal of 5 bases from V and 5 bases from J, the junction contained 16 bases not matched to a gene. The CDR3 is CASSPASGTVRGDEQYF. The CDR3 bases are TGTGCCAGCAGCCCGGCTAGCGGGACCGTCCGGGGGGACGAGCAGTACTTC.

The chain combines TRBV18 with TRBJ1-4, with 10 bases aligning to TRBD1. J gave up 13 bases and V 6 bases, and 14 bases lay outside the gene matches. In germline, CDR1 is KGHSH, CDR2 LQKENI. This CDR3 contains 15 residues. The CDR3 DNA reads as TGTGCCAGCTCGCTACGTACTCGGGACAGGGGTGGACTGTTTTTT. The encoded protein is CASSLRTRDRGGLFF.

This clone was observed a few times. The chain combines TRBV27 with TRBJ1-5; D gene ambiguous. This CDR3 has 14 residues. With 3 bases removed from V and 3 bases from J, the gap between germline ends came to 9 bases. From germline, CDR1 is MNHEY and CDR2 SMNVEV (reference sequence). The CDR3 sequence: CASSLVGPNQPQHF. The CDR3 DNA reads TGTGCCAGCAGTTTGGTGGGCCCCAATCAGCCCCAGCATTTT.

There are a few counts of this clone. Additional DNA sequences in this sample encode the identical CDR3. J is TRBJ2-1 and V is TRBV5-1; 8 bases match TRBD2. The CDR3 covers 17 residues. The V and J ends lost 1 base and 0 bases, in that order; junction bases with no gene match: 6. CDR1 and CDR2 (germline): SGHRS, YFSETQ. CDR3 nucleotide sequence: TGCGCCAGCAGCTTGAACCCCAGCGGGAGCTCCTACAATGAGCAGTTCTTC. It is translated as CASSLNPSGSSYNEQFF.

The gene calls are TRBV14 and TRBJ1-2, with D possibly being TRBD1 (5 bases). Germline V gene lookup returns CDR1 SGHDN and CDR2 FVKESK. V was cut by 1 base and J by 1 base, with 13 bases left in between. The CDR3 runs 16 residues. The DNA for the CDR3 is TGTGCCAGCAGCCAAGGAGACAGAAGAAGTAACTATGGCTACACCTTC. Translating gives CASSQGDRRSNYGYTF. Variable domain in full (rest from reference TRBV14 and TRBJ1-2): EAGVTQFPSHSVIEKGQTVTLRCDPISGHDNLYWYRRVMGKEIKFLLHFVKESKQDESGMPNNRFLAERTGGTYSTLKVQPAELEDSGVYFCASSQGDRRSNYGYTFGSGTRLTVV.

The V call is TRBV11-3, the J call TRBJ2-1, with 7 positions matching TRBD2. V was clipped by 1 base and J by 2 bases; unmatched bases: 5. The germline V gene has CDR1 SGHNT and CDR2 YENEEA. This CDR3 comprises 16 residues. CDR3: CASSLVAGVPYNEQFF. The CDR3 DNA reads TGTGCCAGCAGCTTAGTCGCGGGAGTACCCTACAATGAGCAGTTCTTC.

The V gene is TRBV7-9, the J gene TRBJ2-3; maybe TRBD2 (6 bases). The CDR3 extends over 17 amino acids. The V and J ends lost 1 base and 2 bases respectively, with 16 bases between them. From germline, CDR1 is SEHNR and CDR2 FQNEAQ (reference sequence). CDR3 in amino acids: CASSLGRDFLLTDTQYF. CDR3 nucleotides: TGTGCCAGCAGCTTAGGCCGGGACTTTCTACTCACAGATACGCAGTATTTT. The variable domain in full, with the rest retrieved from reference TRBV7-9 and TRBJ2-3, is DTGVSQNPRHKITKRGQNVTFRCDPISEHNRLYWYRQTLGQGPEFLTYFQNEAQLEKSRLLSDRFSAERPKGSFSTLEIQRTEQGDSAMYLCASSLGRDFLLTDTQYFGPGTRLTVL.

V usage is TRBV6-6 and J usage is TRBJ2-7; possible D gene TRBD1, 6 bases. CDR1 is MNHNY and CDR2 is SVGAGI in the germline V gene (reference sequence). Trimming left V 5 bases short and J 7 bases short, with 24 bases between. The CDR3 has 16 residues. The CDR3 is CASSTPLTGTSTEQYF. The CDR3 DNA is TGTGCCAGCAGTACCCCCTTGACAGGCACCTCTACGGAGCAGTACTTC.

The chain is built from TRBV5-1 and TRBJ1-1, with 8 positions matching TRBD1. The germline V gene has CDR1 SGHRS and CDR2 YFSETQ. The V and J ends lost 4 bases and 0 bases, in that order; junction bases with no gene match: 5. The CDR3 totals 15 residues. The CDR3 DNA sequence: TGCGCCAGCAGCGGATCGACAGGGGTGAACACTGAAGCTTTCTTT. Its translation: CASSGSTGVNTEAFF.

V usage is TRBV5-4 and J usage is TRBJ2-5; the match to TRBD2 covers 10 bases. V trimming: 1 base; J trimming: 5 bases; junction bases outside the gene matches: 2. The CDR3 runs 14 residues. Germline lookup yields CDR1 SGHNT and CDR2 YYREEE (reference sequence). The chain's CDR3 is CASSLRAGGETQYF. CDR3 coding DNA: TGTGCCAGCAGCTTGCGAGCGGGAGGGGAGACCCAGTACTTC.

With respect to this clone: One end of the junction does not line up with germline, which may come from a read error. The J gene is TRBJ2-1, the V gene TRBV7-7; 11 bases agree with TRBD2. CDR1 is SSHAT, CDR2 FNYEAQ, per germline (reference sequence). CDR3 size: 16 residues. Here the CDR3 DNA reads TGTGCTAGCAGCGCCGGGACTAGCGGCACCTACAATGAGCAGTTCTTC. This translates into CASSAGTSGTYNEQFF.

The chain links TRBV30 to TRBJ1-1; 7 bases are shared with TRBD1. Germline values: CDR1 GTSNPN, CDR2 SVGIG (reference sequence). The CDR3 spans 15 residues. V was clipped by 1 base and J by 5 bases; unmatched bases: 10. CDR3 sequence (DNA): TGTGCCTGGAGTGCGGACAGGCTCCTCGGGACTGAAGCTTTCTTT. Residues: CAWSADRLLGTEAFF.

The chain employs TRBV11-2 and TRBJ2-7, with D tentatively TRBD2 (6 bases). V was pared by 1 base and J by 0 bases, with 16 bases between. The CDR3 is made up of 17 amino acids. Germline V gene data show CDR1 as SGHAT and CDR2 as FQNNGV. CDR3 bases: TGTGCCAGCAGCTTAGTATCCGGGGGTGATTTCTCCTACGAGCAGTACTTC. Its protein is CASSLVSGGDFSYEQYF.

CDR3 amino acids: CASSSGLAGAWEQFF. The CDR3 DNA follows: TGTGCCAGCAGTTCCGGACTAGCGGGAGCGTGGGAGCAGTTCTTC. This chain uses TRBV11-1 with TRBJ2-1; 13 positions agree with TRBD2. Germline V gene data show CDR1 as SGHAT and CDR2 as FQDESV (reference sequence). The CDR3 runs 15 residues. V lost 6 bases to trimming and J lost 10 bases; unmatched junction nucleotides: 9.

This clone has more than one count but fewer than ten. The CDR3 nucleotides read TGTGCCACCACCACTACCTACAATGAGCAGTTCTTC. Protein sequence: CATTTTYNEQFF. The genes are TRBV10-3 and TRBJ2-1; no clear D. V shed 10 bases and J shed 2 bases, with 9 bases lying between them. Germline V gives CDR1 ENHRY, CDR2 SYGVKD. This CDR3 contains 12 residues.

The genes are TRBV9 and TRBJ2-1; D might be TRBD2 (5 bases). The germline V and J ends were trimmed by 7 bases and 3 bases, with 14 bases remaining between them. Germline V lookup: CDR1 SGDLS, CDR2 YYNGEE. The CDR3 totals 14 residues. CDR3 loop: CASARLANYNEQFF. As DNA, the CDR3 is TGTGCCAGCGCTCGGCTAGCTAACTACAATGAGCAGTTCTTC.

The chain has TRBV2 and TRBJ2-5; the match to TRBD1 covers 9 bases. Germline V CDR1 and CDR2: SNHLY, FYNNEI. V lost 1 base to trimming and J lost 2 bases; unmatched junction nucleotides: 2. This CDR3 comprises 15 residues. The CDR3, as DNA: TGTGCCAGCAGTGAAGGTGGGACAGGGCAAGAGACCCAGTACTTC. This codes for CASSEGGTGQETQYF.

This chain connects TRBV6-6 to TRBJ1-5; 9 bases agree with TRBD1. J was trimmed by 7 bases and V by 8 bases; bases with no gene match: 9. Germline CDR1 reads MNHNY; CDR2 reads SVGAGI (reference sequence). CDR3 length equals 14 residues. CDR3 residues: CASLPGTGLQPQHF. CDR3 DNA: TGTGCCAGCCTGCCCGGGACAGGGTTACAGCCCCAGCATTTT.

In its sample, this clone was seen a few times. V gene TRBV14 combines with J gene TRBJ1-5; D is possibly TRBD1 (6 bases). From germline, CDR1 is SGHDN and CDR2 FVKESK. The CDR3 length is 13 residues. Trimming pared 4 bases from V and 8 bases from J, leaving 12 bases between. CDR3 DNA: TGTGCCAGCAGCCTTGGACAGTTTAAGCCCCAGCATTTT. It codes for CASSLGQFKPQHF. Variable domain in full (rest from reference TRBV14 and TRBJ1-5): EAGVTQFPSHSVIEKGQTVTLRCDPISGHDNLYWYRRVMGKEIKFLLHFVKESKQDESGMPNNRFLAERTGGTYSTLKVQPAELEDSGVYFCASSLGQFKPQHFGDGTRLSIL.

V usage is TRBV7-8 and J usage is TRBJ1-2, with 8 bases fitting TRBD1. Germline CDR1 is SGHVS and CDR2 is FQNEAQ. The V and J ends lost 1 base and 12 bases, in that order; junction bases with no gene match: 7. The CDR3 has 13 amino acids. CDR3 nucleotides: TGTGCCAGCAGCTTAGATTTCTGGACAGGGAACACCTTC. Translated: CASSLDFWTGNTF.

CDR3 nucleotides: TGCGCCAGCAGCCAAGACGCTGCTGGGACTAGCGGCTACGAGCAGTACTTC. Translating it yields CASSQDAAGTSGYEQYF. The chain links TRBV4-1 to TRBJ2-7, with 11 bases lining up with TRBD2. CDR3 length: 17 residues. Losses at the gene ends were 0 bases for V and 3 bases for J; bases not matched to a gene: 7. Per the germline V gene, CDR1 is MGHRA and CDR2 is YSYEKL.

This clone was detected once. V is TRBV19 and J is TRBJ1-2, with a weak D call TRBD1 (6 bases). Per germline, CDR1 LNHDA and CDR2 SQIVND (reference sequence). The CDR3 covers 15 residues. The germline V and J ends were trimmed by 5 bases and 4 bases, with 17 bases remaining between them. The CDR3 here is CASSLGQRPTYGYTF. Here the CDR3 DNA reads TGTGCCAGTAGTTTGGGACAACGCCCGACCTATGGCTACACCTTC.

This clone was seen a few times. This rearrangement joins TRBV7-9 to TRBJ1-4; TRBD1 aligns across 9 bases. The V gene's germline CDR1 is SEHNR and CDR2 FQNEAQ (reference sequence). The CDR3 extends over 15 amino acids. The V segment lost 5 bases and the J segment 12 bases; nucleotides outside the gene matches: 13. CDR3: CASSGDRGVSLELFF. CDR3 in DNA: TGTGCCAGCAGCGGCGACAGGGGGGTTAGTCTGGAACTGTTTTTT.

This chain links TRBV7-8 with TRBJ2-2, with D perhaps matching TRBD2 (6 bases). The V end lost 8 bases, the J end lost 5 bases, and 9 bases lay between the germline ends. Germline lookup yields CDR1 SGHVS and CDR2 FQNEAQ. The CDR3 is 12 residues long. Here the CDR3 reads CASGTWTGELFF. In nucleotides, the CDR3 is TGTGCCAGCGGGACTTGGACCGGGGAGCTGTTTTTT.

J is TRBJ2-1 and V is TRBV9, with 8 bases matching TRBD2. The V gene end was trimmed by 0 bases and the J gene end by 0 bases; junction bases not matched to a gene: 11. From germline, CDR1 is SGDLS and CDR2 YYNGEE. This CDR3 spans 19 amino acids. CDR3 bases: TGTGCCAGCAGCGTAGCTGGTTCCCAAGCGGGAGCCTCCTACAATGAGCAGTTCTTC. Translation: CASSVAGSQAGASYNEQFF.

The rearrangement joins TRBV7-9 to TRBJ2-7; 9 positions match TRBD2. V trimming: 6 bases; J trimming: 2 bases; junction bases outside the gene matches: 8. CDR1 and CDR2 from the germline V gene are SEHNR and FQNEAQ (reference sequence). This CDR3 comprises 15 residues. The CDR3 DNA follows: TGTGCCAGCAGTAACCTTGGCGGGAGGGCCTACGAGCAGTACTTC. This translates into CASSNLGGRAYEQYF.

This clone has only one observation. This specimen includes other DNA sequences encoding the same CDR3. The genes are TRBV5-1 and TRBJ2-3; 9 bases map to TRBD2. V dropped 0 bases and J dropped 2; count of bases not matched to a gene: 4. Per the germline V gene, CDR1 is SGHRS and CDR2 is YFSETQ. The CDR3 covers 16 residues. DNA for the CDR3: TGCGCCAGCAGCTTGGGCGCTAGCGGGATCACAGATACGCAGTATTTT. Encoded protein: CASSLGASGITDTQYF.

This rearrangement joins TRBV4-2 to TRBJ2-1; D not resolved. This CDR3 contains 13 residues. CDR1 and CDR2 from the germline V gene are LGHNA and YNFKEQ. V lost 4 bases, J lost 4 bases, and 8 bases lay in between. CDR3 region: CASSLGEYNEQFF. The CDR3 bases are TGTGCCAGCAGCCTCGGAGAGTACAATGAGCAGTTCTTC.